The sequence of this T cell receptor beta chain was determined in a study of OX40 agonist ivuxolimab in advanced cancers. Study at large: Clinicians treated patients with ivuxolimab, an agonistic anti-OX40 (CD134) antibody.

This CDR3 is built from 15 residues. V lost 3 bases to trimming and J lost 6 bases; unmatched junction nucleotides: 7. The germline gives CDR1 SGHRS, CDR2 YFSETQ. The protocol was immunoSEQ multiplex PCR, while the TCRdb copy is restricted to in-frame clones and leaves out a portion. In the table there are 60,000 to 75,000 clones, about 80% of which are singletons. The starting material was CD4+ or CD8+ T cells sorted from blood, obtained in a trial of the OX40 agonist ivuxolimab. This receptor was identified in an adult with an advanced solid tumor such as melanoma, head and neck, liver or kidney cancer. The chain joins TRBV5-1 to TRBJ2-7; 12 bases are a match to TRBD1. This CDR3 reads CASSWAGQGAREQYF. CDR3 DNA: TGCGCCAGCAGCTGGGCGGGACAGGGGGCTCGCGAGCAGTACTTC.